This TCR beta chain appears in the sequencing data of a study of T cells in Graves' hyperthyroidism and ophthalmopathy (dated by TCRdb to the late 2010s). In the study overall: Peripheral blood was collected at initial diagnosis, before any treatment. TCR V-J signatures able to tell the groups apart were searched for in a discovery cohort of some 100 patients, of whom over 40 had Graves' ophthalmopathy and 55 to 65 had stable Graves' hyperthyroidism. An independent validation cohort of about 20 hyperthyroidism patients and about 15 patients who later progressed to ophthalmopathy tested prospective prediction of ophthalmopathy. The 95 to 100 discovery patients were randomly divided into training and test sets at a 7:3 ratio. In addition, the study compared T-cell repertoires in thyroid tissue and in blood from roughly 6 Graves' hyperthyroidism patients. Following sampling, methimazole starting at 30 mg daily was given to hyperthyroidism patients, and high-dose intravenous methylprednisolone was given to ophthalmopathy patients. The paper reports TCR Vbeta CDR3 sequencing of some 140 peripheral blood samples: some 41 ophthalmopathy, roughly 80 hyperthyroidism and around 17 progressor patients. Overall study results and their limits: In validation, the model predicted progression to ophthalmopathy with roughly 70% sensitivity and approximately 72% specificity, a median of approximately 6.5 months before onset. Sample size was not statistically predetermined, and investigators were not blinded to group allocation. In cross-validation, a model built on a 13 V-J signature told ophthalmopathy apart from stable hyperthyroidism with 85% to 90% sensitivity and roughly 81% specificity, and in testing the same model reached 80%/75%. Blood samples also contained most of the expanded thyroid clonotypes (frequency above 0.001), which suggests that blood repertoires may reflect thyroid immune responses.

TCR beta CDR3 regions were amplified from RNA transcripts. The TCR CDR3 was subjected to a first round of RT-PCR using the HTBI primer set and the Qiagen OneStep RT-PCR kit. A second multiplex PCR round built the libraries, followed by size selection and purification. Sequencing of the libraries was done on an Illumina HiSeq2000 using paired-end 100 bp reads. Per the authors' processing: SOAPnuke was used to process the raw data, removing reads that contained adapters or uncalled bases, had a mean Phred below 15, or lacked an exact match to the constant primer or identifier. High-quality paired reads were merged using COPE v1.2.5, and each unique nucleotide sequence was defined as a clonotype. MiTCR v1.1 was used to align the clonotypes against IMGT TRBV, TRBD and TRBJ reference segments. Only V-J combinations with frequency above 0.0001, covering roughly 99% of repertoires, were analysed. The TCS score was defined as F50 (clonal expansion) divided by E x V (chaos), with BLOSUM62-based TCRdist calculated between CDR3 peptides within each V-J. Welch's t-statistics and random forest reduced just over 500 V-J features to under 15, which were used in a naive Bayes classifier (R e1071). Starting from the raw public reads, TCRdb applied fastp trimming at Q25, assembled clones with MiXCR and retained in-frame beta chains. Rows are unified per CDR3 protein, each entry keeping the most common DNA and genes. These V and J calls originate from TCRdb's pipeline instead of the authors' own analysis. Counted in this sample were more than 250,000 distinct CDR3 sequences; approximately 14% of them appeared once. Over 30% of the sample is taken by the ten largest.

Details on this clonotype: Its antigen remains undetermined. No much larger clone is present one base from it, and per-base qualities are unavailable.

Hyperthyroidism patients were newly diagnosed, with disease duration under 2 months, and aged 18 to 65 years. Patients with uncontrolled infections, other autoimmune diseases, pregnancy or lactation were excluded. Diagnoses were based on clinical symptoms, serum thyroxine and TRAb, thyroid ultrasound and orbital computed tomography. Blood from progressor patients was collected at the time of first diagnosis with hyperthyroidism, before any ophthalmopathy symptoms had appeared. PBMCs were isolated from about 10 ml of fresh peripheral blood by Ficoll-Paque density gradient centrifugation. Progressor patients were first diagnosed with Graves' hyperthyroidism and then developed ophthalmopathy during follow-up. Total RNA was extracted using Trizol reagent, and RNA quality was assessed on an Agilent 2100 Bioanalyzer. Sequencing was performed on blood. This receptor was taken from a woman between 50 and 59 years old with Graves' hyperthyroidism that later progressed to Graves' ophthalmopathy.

The DNA is TGTGCCAGCAGTGAAGCGCTTCCGGGACAGGGTACCTTCACAGATACGCAGTATTTT. This sequence encodes CASSEALPGQGTFTDTQYF. The rearrangement joined TRBV2 to TRBJ2-3, and 9 bases in between align with TRBD1. Reading the germline V gene gives CDR1 SNHLY and CDR2 FYNNEI. The CDR3 spans 19 residues, from the cysteine through the phenylalanine. The read is trimmed to its CDR3 DNA, 57 bases read in frame from base 1. V has 0 bases trimmed and J has 2 bases trimmed; junction bases matching no gene number 12.